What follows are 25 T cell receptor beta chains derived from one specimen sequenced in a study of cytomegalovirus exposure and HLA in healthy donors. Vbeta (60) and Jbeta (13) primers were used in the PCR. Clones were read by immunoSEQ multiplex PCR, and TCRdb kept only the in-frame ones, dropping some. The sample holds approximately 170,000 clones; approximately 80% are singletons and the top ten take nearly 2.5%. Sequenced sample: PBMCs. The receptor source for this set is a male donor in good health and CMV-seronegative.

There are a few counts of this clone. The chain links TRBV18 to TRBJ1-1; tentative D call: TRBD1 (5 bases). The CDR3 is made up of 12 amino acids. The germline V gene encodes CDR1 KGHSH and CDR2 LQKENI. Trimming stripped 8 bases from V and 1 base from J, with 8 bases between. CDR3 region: CASARENTEAFF. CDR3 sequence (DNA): TGTGCCAGCGCCAGGGAGAACACTGAAGCTTTCTTT.

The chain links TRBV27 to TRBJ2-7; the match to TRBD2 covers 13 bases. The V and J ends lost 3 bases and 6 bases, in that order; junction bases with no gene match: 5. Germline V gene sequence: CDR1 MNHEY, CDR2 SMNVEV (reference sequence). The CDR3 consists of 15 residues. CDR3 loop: CASSFGLAGAREQYF. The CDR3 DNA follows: TGTGCCAGCAGTTTTGGACTAGCGGGAGCTCGCGAGCAGTACTTC.

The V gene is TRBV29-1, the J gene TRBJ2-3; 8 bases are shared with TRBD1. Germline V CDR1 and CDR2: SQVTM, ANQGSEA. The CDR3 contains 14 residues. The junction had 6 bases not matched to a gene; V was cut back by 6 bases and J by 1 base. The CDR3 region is CSVGQGGGTDTQYF. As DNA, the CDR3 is TGCAGCGTAGGACAGGGAGGAGGCACAGATACGCAGTATTTT.

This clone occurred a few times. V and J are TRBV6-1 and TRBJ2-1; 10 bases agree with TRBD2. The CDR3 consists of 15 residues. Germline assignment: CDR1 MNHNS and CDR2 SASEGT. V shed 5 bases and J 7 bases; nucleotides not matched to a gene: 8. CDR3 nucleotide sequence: TGTGCCAGCAGTCCCCTAGCGGGAGTAGGTAATGAGCAGTTCTTC. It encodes CASSPLAGVGNEQFF.

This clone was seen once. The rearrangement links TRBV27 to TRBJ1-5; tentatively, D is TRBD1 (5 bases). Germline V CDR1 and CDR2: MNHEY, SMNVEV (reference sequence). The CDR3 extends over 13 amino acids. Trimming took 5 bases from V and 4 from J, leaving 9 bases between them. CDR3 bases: TGTGCCAGCAGTCCGACAGTTAATCAGCCCCAGCATTTT. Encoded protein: CASSPTVNQPQHF.

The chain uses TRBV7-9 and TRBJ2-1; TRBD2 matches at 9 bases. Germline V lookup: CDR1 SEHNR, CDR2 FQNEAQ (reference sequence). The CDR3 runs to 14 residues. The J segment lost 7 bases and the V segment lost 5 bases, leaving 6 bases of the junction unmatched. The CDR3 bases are TGTGCCAGCAGCCCGCGGGGGGGCCTGAATGAGCAGTTCTTC. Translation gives CASSPRGGLNEQFF.

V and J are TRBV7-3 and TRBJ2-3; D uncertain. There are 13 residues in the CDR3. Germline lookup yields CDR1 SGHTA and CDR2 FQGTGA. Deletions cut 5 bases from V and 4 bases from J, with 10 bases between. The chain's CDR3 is CASSPGIADTQYF. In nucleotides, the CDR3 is TGTGCCAGCAGCCCAGGAATCGCAGATACGCAGTATTTT. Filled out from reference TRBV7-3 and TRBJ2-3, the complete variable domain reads GAGVSQTPSNKVTEKGKYVELRCDPISGHTALYWYRQSLGQGPEFLIYFQGTGAADDSGLPNDRFFAVRPEGSVSTLKIQRTERGDSAVYLCASSPGIADTQYFGPGTRLTVL.

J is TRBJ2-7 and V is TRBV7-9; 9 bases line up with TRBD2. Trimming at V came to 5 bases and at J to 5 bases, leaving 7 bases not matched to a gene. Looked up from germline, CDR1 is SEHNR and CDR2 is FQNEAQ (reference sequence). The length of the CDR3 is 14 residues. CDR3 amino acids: CASSGGLAINEQYF. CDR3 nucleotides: TGTGCCAGCAGCGGTGGACTAGCGATCAACGAGCAGTACTTC.

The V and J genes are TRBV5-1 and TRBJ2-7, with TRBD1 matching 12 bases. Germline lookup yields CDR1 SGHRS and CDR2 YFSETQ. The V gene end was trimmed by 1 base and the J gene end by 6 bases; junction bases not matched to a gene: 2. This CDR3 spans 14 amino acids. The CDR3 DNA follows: TGCGCCAGCAGCTTGAGGGACAGGGGGCTCGAGCAGTACTTC. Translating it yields CASSLRDRGLEQYF.

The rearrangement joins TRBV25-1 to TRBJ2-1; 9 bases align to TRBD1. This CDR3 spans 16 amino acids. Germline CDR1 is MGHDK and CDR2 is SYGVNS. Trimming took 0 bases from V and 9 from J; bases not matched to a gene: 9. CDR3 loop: CASSEYGTGLQGEQFF. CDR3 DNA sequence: TGTGCCAGCAGTGAATACGGGACAGGGCTACAGGGTGAGCAGTTCTTC.

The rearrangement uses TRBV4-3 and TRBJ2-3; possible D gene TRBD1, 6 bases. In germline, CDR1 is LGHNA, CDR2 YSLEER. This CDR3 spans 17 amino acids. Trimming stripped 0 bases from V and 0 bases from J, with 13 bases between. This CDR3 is CASSQDWTDESTDTQYF. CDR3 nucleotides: TGCGCCAGCAGCCAAGACTGGACAGACGAAAGCACAGATACGCAGTATTTT.

As DNA, the CDR3 is TGTGCCAGCAGCGTAGAGGTAGCGGGAGTCGATGAGCAGTTCTTC. Translation gives CASSVEVAGVDEQFF. The V call is TRBV9, the J call TRBJ2-1; TRBD2 agrees at 9 bases. Germline V gene lookup returns CDR1 SGDLS and CDR2 YYNGEE. Trimming cost V 0 bases and J 8 bases; bases outside gene matches: 6. CDR3 length: 15 residues.

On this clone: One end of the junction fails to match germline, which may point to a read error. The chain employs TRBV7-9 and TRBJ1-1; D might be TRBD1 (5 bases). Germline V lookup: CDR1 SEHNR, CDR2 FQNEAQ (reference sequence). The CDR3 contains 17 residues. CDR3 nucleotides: TGTTCCAGCAGCTTAGGTAGCGGGGCCCACTTAAACACTGAAGCTTTCTTT. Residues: CSSSLGSGAHLNTEAFF.

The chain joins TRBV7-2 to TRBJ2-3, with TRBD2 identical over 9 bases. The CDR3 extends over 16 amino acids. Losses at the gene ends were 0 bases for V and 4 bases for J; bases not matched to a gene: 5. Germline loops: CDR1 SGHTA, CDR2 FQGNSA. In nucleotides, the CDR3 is TGTGCCAGCAGCTTAGCTGGCGGGGGGGCCTCAGATACGCAGTATTTT. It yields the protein CASSLAGGGASDTQYF.

The CDR3 DNA reads as TGTGCCAGCAGCCAAGACCCCGGGACAGGGAGTCACTATGGCTACACCTTC. This gives the protein CASSQDPGTGSHYGYTF. The chain recombines TRBV4-2 with TRBJ1-2; TRBD1 aligns across 9 bases. Germline V lookup: CDR1 LGHNA, CDR2 YNFKEQ. This CDR3 has 17 amino acids. V gave up 0 bases and J gave up 3 bases; unmatched junction bases: 8.

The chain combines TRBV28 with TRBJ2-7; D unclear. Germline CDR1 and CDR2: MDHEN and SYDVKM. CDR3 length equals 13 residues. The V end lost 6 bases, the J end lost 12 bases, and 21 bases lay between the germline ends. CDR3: CASRNLPPVLTYF. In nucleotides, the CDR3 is TGTGCCAGCAGAAACCTACCCCCGGTCCTTACGTACTTC.

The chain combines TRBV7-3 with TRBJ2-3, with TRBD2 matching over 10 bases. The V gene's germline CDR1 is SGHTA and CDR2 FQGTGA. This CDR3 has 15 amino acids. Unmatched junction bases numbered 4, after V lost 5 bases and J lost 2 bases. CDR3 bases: TGTGCCAGCAGCCTAAGCGGGGGGGCCACAGATACGCAGTATTTT. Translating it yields CASSLSGGATDTQYF.

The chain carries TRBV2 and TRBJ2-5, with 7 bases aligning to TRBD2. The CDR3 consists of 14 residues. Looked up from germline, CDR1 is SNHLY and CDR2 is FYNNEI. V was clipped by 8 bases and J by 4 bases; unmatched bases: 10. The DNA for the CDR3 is TGTGCCAGCGGGGGGGAGTCTATGGGAGAGACCCAGTACTTC. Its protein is CASGGESMGETQYF.

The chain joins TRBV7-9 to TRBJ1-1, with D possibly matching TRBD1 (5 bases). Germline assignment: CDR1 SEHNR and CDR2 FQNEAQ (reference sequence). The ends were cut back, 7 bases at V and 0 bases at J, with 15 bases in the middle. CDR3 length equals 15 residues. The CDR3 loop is CASTQGVSVNTEAFF. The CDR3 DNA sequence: TGTGCCAGCACCCAGGGTGTTTCGGTGAACACTGAAGCTTTCTTT.

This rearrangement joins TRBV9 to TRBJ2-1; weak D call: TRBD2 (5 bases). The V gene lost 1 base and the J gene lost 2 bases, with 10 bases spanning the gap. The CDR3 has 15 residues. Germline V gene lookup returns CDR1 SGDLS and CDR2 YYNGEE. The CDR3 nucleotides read TGTGCCAGCAGCGTACCCAGCGGTACCTACAATGAGCAGTTCTTC. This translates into CASSVPSGTYNEQFF. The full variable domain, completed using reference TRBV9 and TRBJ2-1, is DSGVTQTPKHLITATGQRVTLRCSPRSGDLSVYWYQQSLDQGLQFLIQYYNGEERAKGNILERFSAQQFPDLHSELNLSSLELGDSALYFCASSVPSGTYNEQFFGPGTRLTVL.

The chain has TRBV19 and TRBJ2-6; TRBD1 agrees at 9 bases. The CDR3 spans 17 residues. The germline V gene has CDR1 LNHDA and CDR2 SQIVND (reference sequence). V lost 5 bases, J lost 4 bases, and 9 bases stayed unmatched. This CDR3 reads CASSSLGQGAGANVLTF. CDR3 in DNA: TGTGCCAGTAGTTCCCTGGGACAGGGAGCGGGGGCCAACGTCCTGACTTTC.

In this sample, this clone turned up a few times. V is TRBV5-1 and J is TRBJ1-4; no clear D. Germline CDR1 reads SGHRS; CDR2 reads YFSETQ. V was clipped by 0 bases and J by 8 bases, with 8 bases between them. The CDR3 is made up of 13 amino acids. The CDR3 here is CASSLEAGEKLFF. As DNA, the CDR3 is TGCGCCAGCAGCTTGGAGGCGGGGGAAAAACTGTTTTTT.

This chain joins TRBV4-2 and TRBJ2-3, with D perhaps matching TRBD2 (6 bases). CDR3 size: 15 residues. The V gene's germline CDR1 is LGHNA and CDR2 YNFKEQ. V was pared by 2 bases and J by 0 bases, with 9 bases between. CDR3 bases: TGTGCCAGCAGCCAAATCACTAGCAGCACAGATACGCAGTATTTT. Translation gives CASSQITSSTDTQYF.

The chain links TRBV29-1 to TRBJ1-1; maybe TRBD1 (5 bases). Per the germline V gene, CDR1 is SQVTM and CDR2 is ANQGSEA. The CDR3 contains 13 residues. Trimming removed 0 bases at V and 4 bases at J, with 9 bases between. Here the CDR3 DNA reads TGCAGCGTTGAAGACAGGGTTCGCACTGAAGCTTTCTTT. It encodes CSVEDRVRTEAFF.

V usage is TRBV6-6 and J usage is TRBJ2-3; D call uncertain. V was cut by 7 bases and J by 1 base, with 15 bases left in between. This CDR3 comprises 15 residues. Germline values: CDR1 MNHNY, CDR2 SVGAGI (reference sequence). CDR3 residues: CASTLADIRTDTQYF. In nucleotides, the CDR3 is TGTGCCAGCACTTTGGCTGACATCCGCACAGATACGCAGTATTTT.